Listed below are T cell receptor beta chains from one sample, sequenced in a study of identical twins. TCRdb ran MiXCR on the 5' RACE reads and lists one entry per CDR3 protein. The data contain approximately 690,000 distinct CDR3 sequences, less than 7% of them singletons. Sequencing was done on a sample of naive T cells sorted from blood. These receptor sequences come from a man in his late teens or twenties in good health. Each CDR3 is given without its conserved first and last residue. The order of the fields is J gene, V gene, CDR3 length, CDR3 protein.

J gene: TRBJ1-5; V gene: TRBV21-1; CDR3 length: 13; CDR3 protein: ASGSRAGGNQPQH
J gene: TRBJ2-5; V gene: TRBV28; CDR3 length: 13; CDR3 protein: ASSLPTAWEETQY
J gene: TRBJ2-1; V gene: TRBV7-3; CDR3 length: 10; CDR3 protein: ASSLRFDEQF
J gene: TRBJ2-1; V gene: TRBV6-2/TRBV6-3; CDR3 length: 8; CDR3 protein: ATEEGEQF
J gene: TRBJ1-1; V gene: TRBV7-8; CDR3 length: 12; CDR3 protein: ASSVRTSPVEAF
J gene: TRBJ1-5; V gene: TRBV28; CDR3 length: 14; CDR3 protein: ASSLSRVKISQPQH
J gene: TRBJ2-2; V gene: TRBV15; CDR3 length: 13; CDR3 protein: ATSIRRGITGELF
J gene: TRBJ2-1; V gene: TRBV15; CDR3 length: 13; CDR3 protein: ATSRVEAKYNEQF
J gene: TRBJ2-5; V gene: TRBV12-3/TRBV12-4; CDR3 length: 11; CDR3 protein: ASRWTNQETQY
J gene: TRBJ1-2; V gene: TRBV10-3; CDR3 length: 14; CDR3 protein: AITRDSALRGTGYT
J gene: TRBJ1-1; V gene: TRBV11-2; CDR3 length: 13; CDR3 protein: ASSFTTELNTEAF
J gene: TRBJ2-5; V gene: TRBV5-1; CDR3 length: 14; CDR3 protein: ASSSGWSGGQETQY
J gene: TRBJ2-7; V gene: TRBV6-5; CDR3 length: 13; CDR3 protein: ASSYTTSGSYEQY
J gene: TRBJ2-7; V gene: TRBV5-1; CDR3 length: 13; CDR3 protein: ASGGLAGAGNEQY
J gene: TRBJ1-1; V gene: TRBV12-3/TRBV12-4; CDR3 length: 16; CDR3 protein: ASSLPRGQGIGNTEAF
J gene: TRBJ2-1; V gene: TRBV20-1; CDR3 length: 11; CDR3 protein: STPTGVPNEQF
J gene: TRBJ1-2; V gene: TRBV29-1; CDR3 length: 10; CDR3 protein: SVVVRNYGYT
J gene: TRBJ2-3; V gene: TRBV10-3; CDR3 length: 13; CDR3 protein: AISPGTANTDTQY
J gene: TRBJ2-2; V gene: TRBV30; CDR3 length: 14; CDR3 protein: AWSVRGRIRTGELF
J gene: TRBJ2-5; V gene: TRBV2; CDR3 length: 15; CDR3 protein: ASRVLLNRGIGETQY
J gene: TRBJ1-1; V gene: TRBV29-1; CDR3 length: 16; CDR3 protein: SVLGPTGRRGLNTEAF
J gene: TRBJ1-5; V gene: TRBV20-1; CDR3 length: 14; CDR3 protein: SARYGTGESNQPQH
J gene: TRBJ2-1; V gene: TRBV15; CDR3 length: 15; CDR3 protein: ATSRDAPGLALNEQF
J gene: TRBJ1-1; V gene: TRBV12-3/TRBV12-4; CDR3 length: 12; CDR3 protein: ASSLKGQATEAF
J gene: TRBJ2-3; V gene: TRBV30; CDR3 length: 9; CDR3 protein: AWSPKDTQY
J gene: TRBJ2-7; V gene: TRBV5-1; CDR3 length: 15; CDR3 protein: ASSLRPPGQGSYEQY
J gene: TRBJ2-1; V gene: TRBV2; CDR3 length: 11; CDR3 protein: ASRETRRNEQF
J gene: TRBJ2-1; V gene: TRBV27; CDR3 length: 14; CDR3 protein: ASSPTGRGHLDEQF
J gene: TRBJ1-2; V gene: TRBV5-1; CDR3 length: 12; CDR3 protein: ASSLSDSNYGYT
J gene: TRBJ2-3; V gene: TRBV6-1; CDR3 length: 12; CDR3 protein: ASRTSGSADTQY
J gene: TRBJ2-3; V gene: TRBV6-1; CDR3 length: 12; CDR3 protein: ASSRGEAPDTQY
J gene: TRBJ1-2; V gene: TRBV20-1; CDR3 length: 11; CDR3 protein: SARGSVNYGYT
J gene: TRBJ2-2; V gene: TRBV20-1; CDR3 length: 11; CDR3 protein: SATGPATGELF
J gene: TRBJ2-1; V gene: TRBV20-1; CDR3 length: 15; CDR3 protein: SAPIGPSGGSYNEQF